Shown below are 23 T cell receptor beta chains from a single sample sequenced in a study of blood T cells in healthy people across ages. Primed by a sample-barcoded 5' primer and a J-beta primer mix, a second PCR proceeded for about 7 to 11 cycles. TCRdb re-analysed the 5' RACE reads in MiXCR, keeping a single row per CDR3 protein. This repertoire shows about 1.4 million distinct CDR3 sequences, approximately 63% found once; its top ten account for 5% to 7%. The sample consisted of blood. The receptors were gathered from a man younger than 30 in good health.

This clonotype came up once. This chain uses TRBV2 with TRBJ2-2, with D hard to call. The CDR3 extends over 13 amino acids. The ends were cut back, 7 bases at V and 4 bases at J, with 10 bases in the middle. The germline V gene encodes CDR1 SNHLY and CDR2 FYNNEI. CDR3 residues: CASTKTATGELFF. The CDR3, as DNA: TGTGCCAGCACTAAAACAGCCACCGGGGAGCTGTTTTTT.

V is TRBV20-1 and J is TRBJ2-1; 8 bases fit TRBD2. CDR3 length equals 16 residues. V lost 3 bases to trimming and J lost 8 bases; unmatched junction nucleotides: 15. Germline V gene data show CDR1 as DFQATT and CDR2 as SNEGSKA (reference sequence). CDR3 nucleotide sequence: TGCAGTGCTAGTTCTCGAAGGGTTAGCGGGACGGATGAGCAGTTCTTC. Protein product: CSASSRRVSGTDEQFF.

As to this clonotype: One end of the junction fails to match germline, which may point to a read error. The J gene is TRBJ2-7, the V gene TRBV7-2; D possibly corresponds to TRBD1 (6 bases). This CDR3 region has 14 residues. Germline V gene lookup returns CDR1 SGHTA and CDR2 FQGNSA. The CDR3 is CASSLVRGSYEQYF. CDR3 bases: TGCGCCAGCAGCTTGGTCAGGGGTTCCTACGAGCAGTACTTC.

The CDR3 reads CASSQGFGHLNTGELFF. The CDR3 coding sequence is TGCGCCAGCAGCCAAGGGTTCGGACACTTGAACACCGGGGAGCTGTTTTTT. The chain employs TRBV4-1 and TRBJ2-2, with a possible D match to TRBD1 (5 bases). Trimming took off 1 base at V and 1 base at J, with 13 bases between the two ends. Germline V gene sequence: CDR1 MGHRA, CDR2 YSYEKL. This CDR3 contains 17 residues.

This clonotype has only a few counts. The CDR3, as DNA: TGTGCCAGCGGGAGGACCAGAGATCAGCCCCAGCATTTT. This gives the protein CASGRTRDQPQHF. This chain links TRBV6-1 with TRBJ1-5; D is ambiguous. The ends were cut back, 8 bases at V and 5 bases at J, with 13 bases in the middle. The germline CDR1 and CDR2 sequences are MNHNS and SASEGT. The CDR3 spans 13 residues.

V gene TRBV3-1 combines with J gene TRBJ1-6; TRBD1 agrees at 7 bases. The V gene's germline CDR1 is LGHDT and CDR2 YNNKEL (reference sequence). There are 15 residues in the CDR3. V gave up 4 bases and J gave up 7 bases; unmatched junction bases: 7. CDR3 bases: TGTGCCAGCAGCCCGACAGGGATTGAGAATTCACCCCTCCACTTT. Amino acids: CASSPTGIENSPLHF. Drawing the rest from reference TRBV3-1 and TRBJ1-6, the complete variable domain is DTAVSQTPKYLVTQMGNDKSIKCEQNLGHDTMYWYKQDSKKFLKIMFSYNNKELIINETVPNRFSPKSPDKAHLNLHINSLELGDSAVYFCASSPTGIENSPLHFGNGTRLTVT.

This clonotype was picked up a small number of times. V gene TRBV7-2 combines with J gene TRBJ1-2; possibly TRBD1 for D (6 bases). The CDR3 length is 15 residues. Trimming removed 8 bases at V and 0 bases at J, with 16 bases between. The germline CDR1 and CDR2 sequences are SGHTA and FQGNSA. As DNA, the CDR3 is TGTGCCAGCGTCGTGGGGGACACGGCTAACTATGGCTACACCTTC. Translated: CASVVGDTANYGYTF.

The rearrangement uses TRBV27 and TRBJ1-5; a possible D gene is TRBD1 (5 bases). The germline CDR1 and CDR2 sequences are MNHEY and SMNVEV (reference sequence). The germline V and J ends were trimmed by 5 bases and 7 bases, with 15 bases remaining between them. CDR3 size: 14 residues. CDR3 amino acids: CASSRDSRAQPQHF. The CDR3 DNA sequence: TGTGCCAGCAGTCGGGACTCAAGGGCCCAGCCCCAGCATTTT.

The chain couples TRBV3-1 to TRBJ2-5; either TRBD1 or TRBD2 may supply D (5 bases each). The CDR3 is 16 residues long. Germline V gene sequence: CDR1 LGHDT, CDR2 YNNKEL (reference sequence). V lost 1 base and J 5 bases, leaving 17 bases between the germline ends. The CDR3 DNA reads TGTGCCAGCAGCCAAGTGGGAAGGGGTGAGGGTGAGACCCAGTACTTC. Protein sequence: CASSQVGRGEGETQYF.

The chain employs TRBV7-2 and TRBJ2-4; tentative D call: TRBD1 (6 bases). The CDR3 is 17 amino acids. Trimming stripped 2 bases from V and 4 bases from J, with 18 bases between. Germline V gene sequence: CDR1 SGHTA, CDR2 FQGNSA. The CDR3 nucleotides read TGTGCCAGCAGCTTAACCCTCATACAGACAGGAAAAAACATTCAGTACTTC. Residues: CASSLTLIQTGKNIQYF. Full variable domain (rest looked up from reference TRBV7-2 and TRBJ2-4): GAGVSQSPSNKVTEKGKDVELRCDPISGHTALYWYRQSLGQGLEFLIYFQGNSAPDKSGLPSDRFSAERTGGSVSTLTIQRTQQEDSAVYLCASSLTLIQTGKNIQYFGAGTRLSVL.

This clonotype was detected once. The chain is built from TRBV27 and TRBJ2-7; weak D call: TRBD1 (5 bases). Germline lookup yields CDR1 MNHEY and CDR2 SMNVEV (reference sequence). The CDR3 sequence is 14 residues long. V lost 2 bases and J 3 bases, leaving 11 bases between the germline ends. The CDR3 loop reads CASSLKGRGYEQYF. DNA for the CDR3: TGTGCCAGCAGTTTAAAAGGAAGGGGCTACGAGCAGTACTTC.

V gene TRBV11-2 combines with J gene TRBJ1-1; possible D gene TRBD1, 6 bases. Germline V CDR1 and CDR2: SGHAT, FQNNGV. V lost 0 bases and J lost 4, with 15 bases in between. The length of the CDR3 is 16 residues. The chain's CDR3 is CASSLDYNRAGTEAFF. The CDR3 bases are TGTGCCAGCAGCTTAGATTACAACAGGGCGGGCACTGAAGCTTTCTTT.

As regards this clonotype: A read error may account for a junction end that differs from germline. This sequence joins TRBV7-8 and TRBJ2-3; TRBD2 might be the D (5 bases). The CDR3 totals 15 residues. CDR1 is SGHVS, CDR2 FQNEAQ, per germline. The CDR3 reads CASSPGSVSTDTRYF. The CDR3 DNA is TGTGCCAGCAGCCCGGGGTCTGTTAGCACAGATACGCGGTATTTT.

V is TRBV20-1 and J is TRBJ2-1; 9 positions agree with TRBD2. CDR3 size: 14 residues. J lost 7 bases, V lost 6 bases, and 10 bases had no gene match. CDR1 DFQATT and CDR2 SNEGSKA come from the germline V gene (reference sequence). This chain's CDR3 is CSAPRRGGVNEQFF. The CDR3, as DNA: TGCAGTGCCCCCCGGCGGGGGGGCGTAAATGAGCAGTTCTTC.

This chain links TRBV20-1 with TRBJ1-6; maybe TRBD1 (5 bases). The CDR3 has 13 amino acids. With 2 bases removed from V and 5 bases from J, the gap between germline ends came to 7 bases. Germline CDR1 DFQATT, CDR2 SNEGSKA (reference sequence). The CDR3 sequence is CSARMTDNSPLHF. The CDR3 DNA reads TGCAGTGCTAGAATGACAGATAATTCACCCCTCCACTTT.

V and J are TRBV28 and TRBJ2-7, with 7 bases identical to TRBD1. This CDR3 comprises 16 residues. J lost 3 bases, V lost 6 bases, and 14 bases had no gene match. The germline V gene encodes CDR1 MDHEN and CDR2 SYDVKM. The CDR3 nucleotides read TGTGCCAGCAGCCTTCCGAGGGGACAGAGCAACTACGAGCAGTACTTC. Its translation: CASSLPRGQSNYEQYF.

This chain connects TRBV29-1 to TRBJ1-4; TRBD1 might be the D (6 bases). The CDR3 runs 14 residues. Germline V CDR1 and CDR2: SQVTM, ANQGSEA. With 0 bases removed from V and 7 bases from J, the gap between germline ends came to 12 bases. In DNA, the CDR3 is TGCAGCGTTGAAGATATGGGAGGGGGTGAAAAACTGTTTTTT. This codes for CSVEDMGGGEKLFF.

The gene calls are TRBV7-2 and TRBJ2-2; D ambiguous. The CDR3 spans 13 residues. Trimming shortened V by 5 bases and J by 2 bases, and 6 bases separated the two germline ends. Germline values: CDR1 SGHTA, CDR2 FQGNSA. The CDR3 region has the DNA TGTGCCAGCAGCACCCATAACACCGGGGAGCTGTTTTTT. This encodes CASSTHNTGELFF.

V is TRBV25-1 and J is TRBJ1-2, with 10 positions matching TRBD1. This CDR3 has 18 residues. CDR1 is MGHDK and CDR2 is SYGVNS in the germline V gene. The junction had 10 bases not matched to a gene; V was cut back by 3 bases and J by 0 bases. CDR3 bases: TGTGCCAGCAGTGACCTTCTGGGGACAGGGGATACTAACTATGGCTACACCTTC. Translated, it gives CASSDLLGTGDTNYGYTF.

This rearrangement joins TRBV6-1 to TRBJ2-7; the D gene is possibly TRBD2 (5 bases). Germline CDR1 and CDR2: MNHNS and SASEGT. V was trimmed by 0 bases and J by 5 bases, leaving 14 bases between them. CDR3 length: 15 amino acids. The CDR3 DNA reads as TGTGCCAGCAGTGAAGCGACGGGGTTTCGAGACGAGCAGTACTTC. It encodes CASSEATGFRDEQYF.

The table lists this clonotype with a few counts. This chain links TRBV6-6 with TRBJ2-3; TRBD2 might be the D (5 bases). This CDR3 region has 15 residues. V was trimmed by 2 bases and J by 5 bases, leaving 14 bases between them. Per the germline V gene, CDR1 is MNHNY and CDR2 is SVGAGI (reference sequence). The CDR3 coding sequence is TGTGCCAGCAGTTACGTGCGAGGGAGTTTAGATACGCAGTATTTT. Translation: CASSYVRGSLDTQYF.

For the CDR3, the DNA is TGTGCCAGCAGCGACAGGGAAACCTACGAGCAGTACTTC. Its protein is CASSDRETYEQYF. This sequence joins TRBV2 and TRBJ2-7; 7 nucleotides match TRBD1. J was trimmed by 2 bases and V by 6 bases; bases with no gene match: 4. This CDR3 comprises 13 residues. Germline V gene lookup returns CDR1 SNHLY and CDR2 FYNNEI.

This clonotype was recorded a few times. V gene TRBV4-2 combines with J gene TRBJ2-1; D gene uncertain. CDR1 and CDR2 (germline): LGHNA, YNFKEQ. Trimming took off 4 bases at V and 9 bases at J, with 13 bases between the two ends. The CDR3 spans 13 residues. CDR3 sequence: CASSRPRDGEQFF. DNA for the CDR3: TGTGCCAGCAGCCGACCCAGAGATGGTGAGCAGTTCTTC.